A selection of T cell receptor beta chains follows, all from one sample in a study of Graves' ophthalmopathy and Graves' hyperthyroidism. TCRdb passed the multiplex PCR reads through MiXCR, listing each CDR3 protein once. The sample contains 500,000 to 700,000 distinct CDR3 sequences, less than 45% of which appear only once. Sequenced: peripheral blood or thyroid tissue (not recorded which). The origin of the receptors is an adult man with Graves' hyperthyroidism. Each CDR3 is given without its conserved first and last residue.

TRBV11-1 | ASSLRIHRGWENIQY
TRBV7-9 | ASSFWDRDYGYT
TRBV10-3 | AISEWPGGSEQY
TRBV29-1 | SGSPRYNEQY
TRBV5-1 | ASSHLTGSSYEQY
TRBV4-1 | ASSQDFKRRAFSYEQY
TRBV5-5 | ASGSGWGNTEAF
TRBV19 | ASSLRLAGSSYEQY
TRBV4-2 | ASSQDLGDRGNEKLF
TRBV19 | ASSIYGRGSNQPQH
TRBV5-1 | ASSSEGRMNTEAF
TRBV11-3 | ASSRLAGVSYEQY
TRBV27 | ASSSTTGETQY
TRBV19 | ASSIEGAGTYEQY
TRBV29-1 | SVGVQGADGYT
TRBV29-1 | SLTGQGKFQETQY
TRBV20-1 | SARDRRPGELF
TRBV29-1 | SVEAGHADGYT
TRBV19 | ASSIGLARSPNTEAF
TRBV12-3/TRBV12-4 | ASSPGTGISPLH
TRBV10-3 | AISADRVWRNQPQH
TRBV5-1 | ASSLWQLNTEAF
TRBV20-1 | SATQGDEQY
TRBV20-1 | SARDGVQESSGNTIY
TRBV20-1 | SASGAGQRTDTQY
TRBV5-1 | ASSLAGGNTEA
TRBV6-1 | ASSYSRTTYNSPLH
TRBV24-1 | ATSDSRKTGREQY
TRBV6-1 | ASSESGTGDGYT
TRBV7-2 | ASSLNRGTGGVQY
TRBV5-1 | ASSSGTQETQY
TRBV3-1 | ASSQEQAGYGYT
TRBV7-8 | ASSLPTRDEQY
TRBV12-3/TRBV12-4 | ASSPTGALGAF
TRBV10-3 | AISEPWGESTDTQY
TRBV24-1 | ATPIGGDEQF
TRBV7-8 | ASSLEPSGNTIY
TRBV20-1 | SGAGTSAPQETQY
TRBV29-1 | SVAGSGPRETQY
TRBV5-4 | ASSLAAGTGAREGYT
TRBV5-1 | ASSLGQITYEQY
TRBV5-1 | ASSLDSRDQDTQY
TRBV5-1 | ASSPPGRTDTGELF
TRBV5-1 | ASSTDPDRGGEKLF
TRBV7-6 | ASSLWTGLSGYT
TRBV15 | ATSSPKKIRGRETQY
TRBV11-1 | ASSPPPGREPSYEQY
TRBV12-3/TRBV12-4 | ASSLGARQPQH
TRBV5-1 | ASSLGTANLNLGYGYT
TRBV6-1 | ASSWRTQTEAF
TRBV3-1 | ASSQPGQGIGHETQY
TRBV9 | ASSAVTGPFEQY